Sequencing of this T cell receptor beta chain was carried out in a study of T cell responses to AZD1222 COVID-19 vaccine (dated by TCRdb to the early 2020s). Looking at the study overall: A total of 230 to 250 trial participants underwent TCR sequencing, of whom approximately 200 had received two doses of AZD1222 and 26 had received two doses of the MenACWY control vaccine. Trial participants were enrolled by age into subgroups of 18-55, 56-69 and 70-plus years, and roughly 160, 29 and 62 TCR-sequenced participants, respectively, were included in these subgroups.

The research as a whole found: No day 14 peak-response samples were available, so repertoires were characterized only after the peak T cell response. After two AZD1222 doses, spike-specific TCR breadth and depth were significantly higher than at day 0 and than in MenACWY recipients. Conclusions about previously exposed vaccinees were limited because only six AZD1222 recipients were SARS-CoV-2 seropositive at baseline. The vaccine-associated CD4 TCRs covered the entire spike protein, and the dominant responses fell in regions 160-218 and 743-854. The 56-69-year group was small, and its depth increase did not reach significance, likely because of low power. Reportedly, almost half of the unique spike-specific TCRs recognized epitopes lying outside the regions that are mutated in the B.1.351 and B.1.1.7 variants. Participants were mostly white British and included more females than males, and it was suggested by the authors that clonal diversity may have been underestimated.

The CDR3 regions of human TCRbeta chains were analyzed by immunosequencing. The study's own analysis went as follows. TCRs in the repertoires were matched against a reference library of SARS-CoV-2-specific TCRs that had been generated with the MIRA antigen-specificity platform. Breadth meant the fraction of unique TCRs that were SARS-CoV-2-associated, whereas depth meant the fraction of total T cells that were SARS-CoV-2-associated. Using the MIRA data, each spike-specific TCR was mapped to the spike region that the TCR reacts to and placed in a CD4 or CD8 class. Log10-transformed breadth and depth values were compared by one-way ANOVA with Sidak's multiple comparisons tests. Drawn from immuneACCESS, this table holds only the in-frame rearrangements with V and J called that TCRdb kept. Clones are partly lost; checked studies trace under half to an unresolved V gene and leave the rest unexplained. V, J and clone size reflect that table, while D and trimming were determined from the DNA. For this sample there are some 180,000 clones; approximately 94% appear just once. Roughly 1.7% of the sample is in the top ten clones.

A remark on this clone: Its antigen is currently not known. Base qualities are not provided; no much larger clone lies one nucleotide away.

The intended sense of this specimen's time point label: about 28 days (+/-7) after the second vaccine dose. AZD1222 recipients given second doses at about 4 weeks or at about 12 weeks were pooled, since spike-specific TCR depth and breadth were not found to differ between the two schedules. Vaccinee samples were obtained from the UK trials COV001 and COV002, which included a single-blind randomized controlled phase 2/3 trial of AZD1222 (ChAdOx1 nCoV-19) in healthy adults. Trial participant PBMC samples were collected at day 0 and day 28 after the second dose for TCRbeta chain sequencing. The sequence was obtained from an adult who received the AZD1222 COVID-19 vaccine. Sample: peripheral blood, taken 28 days after the second AZD1222 dose.

This receptor has the CDR3 CASSFGYEQYF. The DNA sequence follows: TGTGCCAGCAGTTTTGGCTACGAGCAGTACTTC. The sequence joins TRBV28 to TRBJ2-7, with the D gene too uncertain to name. The CDR3 goes from the cysteine to the phenylalanine over 11 residues. Just the 33-base CDR3 DNA is kept, in frame starting at base 1. V is shortened by 3 bases, J by 3 bases, and the region joining them spans 3 bases. The germline V gene provides CDR1 MDHEN and CDR2 SYDVKM.